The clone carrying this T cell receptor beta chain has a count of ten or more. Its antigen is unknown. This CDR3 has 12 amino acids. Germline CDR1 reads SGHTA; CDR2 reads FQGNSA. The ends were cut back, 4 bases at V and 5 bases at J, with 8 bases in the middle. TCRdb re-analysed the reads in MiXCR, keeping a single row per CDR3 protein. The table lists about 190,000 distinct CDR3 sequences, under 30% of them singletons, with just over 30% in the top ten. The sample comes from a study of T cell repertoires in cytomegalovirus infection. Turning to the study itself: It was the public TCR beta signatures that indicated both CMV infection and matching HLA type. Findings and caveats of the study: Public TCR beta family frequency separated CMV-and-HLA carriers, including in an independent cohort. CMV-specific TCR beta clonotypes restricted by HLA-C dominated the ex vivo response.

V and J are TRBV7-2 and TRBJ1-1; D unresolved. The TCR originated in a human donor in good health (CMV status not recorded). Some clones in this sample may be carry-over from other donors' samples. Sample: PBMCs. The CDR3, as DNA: TGTGCCAGCAGCTCTCGGTGGACTGAAGCTTTCTTT. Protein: CASSSRWTEAFF.